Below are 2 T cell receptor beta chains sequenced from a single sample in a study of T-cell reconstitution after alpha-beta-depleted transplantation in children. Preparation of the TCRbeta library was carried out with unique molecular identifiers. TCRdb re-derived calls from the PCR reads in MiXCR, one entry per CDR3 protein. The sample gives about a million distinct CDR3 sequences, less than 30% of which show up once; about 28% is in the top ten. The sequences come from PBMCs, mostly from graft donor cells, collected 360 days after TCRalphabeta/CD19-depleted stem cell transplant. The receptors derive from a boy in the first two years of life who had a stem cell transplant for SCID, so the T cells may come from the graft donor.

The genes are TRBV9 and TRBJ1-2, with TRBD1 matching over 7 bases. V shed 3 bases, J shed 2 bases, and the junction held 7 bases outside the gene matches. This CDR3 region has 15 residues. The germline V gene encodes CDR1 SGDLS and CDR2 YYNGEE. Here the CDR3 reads CASSARQGPNYGYTF. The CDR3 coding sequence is TGTGCCAGCAGCGCTCGACAGGGTCCAAACTATGGCTACACCTTC.

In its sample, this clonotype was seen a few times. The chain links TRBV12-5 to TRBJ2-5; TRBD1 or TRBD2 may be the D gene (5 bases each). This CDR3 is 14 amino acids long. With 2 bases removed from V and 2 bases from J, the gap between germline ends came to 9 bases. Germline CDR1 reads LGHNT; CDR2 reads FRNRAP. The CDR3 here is CASGLRDGQETQYF. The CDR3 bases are TGTGCTAGTGGTTTGAGGGACGGTCAAGAGACCCAGTACTTC.